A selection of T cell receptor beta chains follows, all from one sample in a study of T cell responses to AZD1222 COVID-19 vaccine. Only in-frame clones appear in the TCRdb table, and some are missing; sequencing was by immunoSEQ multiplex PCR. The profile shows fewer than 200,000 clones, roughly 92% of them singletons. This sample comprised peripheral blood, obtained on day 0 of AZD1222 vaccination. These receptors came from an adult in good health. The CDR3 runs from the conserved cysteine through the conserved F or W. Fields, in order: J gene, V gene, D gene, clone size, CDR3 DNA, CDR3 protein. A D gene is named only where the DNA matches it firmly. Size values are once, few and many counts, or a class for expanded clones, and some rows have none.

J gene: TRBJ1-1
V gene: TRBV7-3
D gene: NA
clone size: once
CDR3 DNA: TGTGCCAGCAGCTTAACGGAGGATACTGAAGCTTTCTTT
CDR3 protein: CASSLTEDTEAFF

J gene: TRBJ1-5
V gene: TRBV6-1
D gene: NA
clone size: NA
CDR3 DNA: TGTGCCAGCAGTGAGGGTTATAGCAATCAGCCCCAGCATTTT
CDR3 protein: CASSEGYSNQPQHF

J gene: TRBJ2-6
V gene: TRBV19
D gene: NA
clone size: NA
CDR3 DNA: TGTGCCAGTAGTATCCAGTCCGGACAAACCGCCCTCTCTGGGGCCAACGTCCTGACTTTC
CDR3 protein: CASSIQSGQTALSGANVLTF

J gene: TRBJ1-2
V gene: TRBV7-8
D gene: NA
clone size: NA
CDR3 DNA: TGTGCCAGCAGCTTAGAGGTGGGGTTCTATGGCTACACCTTC
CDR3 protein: CASSLEVGFYGYTF

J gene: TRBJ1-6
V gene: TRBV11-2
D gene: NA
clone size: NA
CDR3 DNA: TGTGCCAGCAGCTGGGGGGGACGCGATTCACCCCTCCACTTT
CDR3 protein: CASSWGGRDSPLHF

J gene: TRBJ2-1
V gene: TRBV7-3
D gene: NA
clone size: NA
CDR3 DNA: TGTGCCAGCAGCCTAGGGAGACCCAACCCTTACAATGAGCAGTTCTTC
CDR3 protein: CASSLGRPNPYNEQFF

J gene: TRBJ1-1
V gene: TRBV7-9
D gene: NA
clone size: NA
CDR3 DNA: TGTGCCAGCAGCCTGGGGAGCGAGGGGGTGAACACTGAAGCTTTCTTT
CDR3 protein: CASSLGSEGVNTEAFF

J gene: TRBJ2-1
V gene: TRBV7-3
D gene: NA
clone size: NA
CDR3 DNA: TGTGCCAGCAGCGCCGGTGTCTCCCATGAGCAGTTCTTC
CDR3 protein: CASSAGVSHEQFF

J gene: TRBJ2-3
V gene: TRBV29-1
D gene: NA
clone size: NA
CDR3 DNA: TGCAGCGTTGAAGGTGGAACTCGTCCAAGAAAAGTGCAGTATTTT
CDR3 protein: CSVEGGTRPRKVQYF

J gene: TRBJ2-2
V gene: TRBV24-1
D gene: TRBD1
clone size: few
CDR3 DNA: TGTGCCACCAGTGATGCCGGGACAGGGGACACCGGGGAGCTGTTTTTT
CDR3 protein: CATSDAGTGDTGELFF

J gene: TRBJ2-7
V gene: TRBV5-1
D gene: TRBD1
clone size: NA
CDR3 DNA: TGCGCCAGCAGCTTGGCGGGACAGGGGTACGAGCAGTACTTC
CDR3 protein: CASSLAGQGYEQYF

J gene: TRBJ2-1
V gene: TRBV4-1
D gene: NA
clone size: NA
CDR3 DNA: TGCGCCAGCAGCCCAACTAGGAATACCTACAATGAGCAGTTCTTC
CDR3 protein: CASSPTRNTYNEQFF

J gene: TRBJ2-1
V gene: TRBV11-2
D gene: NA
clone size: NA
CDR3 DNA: TGTGCCAGCAGCTCCCGACTAGGAAGCTCCTACAATGAGCAGTTCTTC
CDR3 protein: CASSSRLGSSYNEQFF

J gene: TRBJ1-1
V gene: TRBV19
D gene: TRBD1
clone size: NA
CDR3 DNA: TGTGCCAGTAGACCGGACAGGTTGAACACTGAAGCTTTCTTT
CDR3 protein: CASRPDRLNTEAFF

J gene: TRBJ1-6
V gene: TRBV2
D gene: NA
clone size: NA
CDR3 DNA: TGTGCCAGCAGTAGGGACATAGGGAATTCACCCCTCCACTTT
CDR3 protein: CASSRDIGNSPLHF

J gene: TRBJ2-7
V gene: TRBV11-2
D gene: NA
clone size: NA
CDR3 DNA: TGTGCCAGCAGCTCTTTAAGACAGGTTCCTACACTTTTCTTC
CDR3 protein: CASSSLRQVPTLFF

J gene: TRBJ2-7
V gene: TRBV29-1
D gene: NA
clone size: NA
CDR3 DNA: TGCAGCGTTGGGGCCGAAGAAAATAGTGGGTACGAGCAGTACTTC
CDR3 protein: CSVGAEENSGYEQYF

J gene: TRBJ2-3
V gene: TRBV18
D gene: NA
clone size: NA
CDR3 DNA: TGTGCCAGCTCACCACTCTCAGGACCCCTCGCAGATACGCAGTATTTT
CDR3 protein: CASSPLSGPLADTQYF

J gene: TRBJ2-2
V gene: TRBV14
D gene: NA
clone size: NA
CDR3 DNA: TGTGCCAGCAGCCCGGACGTGAACACCGGGGAGCTGTTTTTT
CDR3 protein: CASSPDVNTGELFF

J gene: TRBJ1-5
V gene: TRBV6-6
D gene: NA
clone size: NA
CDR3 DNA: TGTGCCAGCAGTTACGGGGGAGGAGGTCAGCCCCAGCATTTT
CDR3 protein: CASSYGGGGQPQHF

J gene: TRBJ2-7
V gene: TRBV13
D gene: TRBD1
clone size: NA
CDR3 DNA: TGTGCCAGCAGCTTTCATCCGGGACAGGGGACCTACGAGCAGTACTTC
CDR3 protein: CASSFHPGQGTYEQYF

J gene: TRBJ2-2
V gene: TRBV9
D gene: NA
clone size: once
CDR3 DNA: TGTGCCAGCAGCGTAGATCCCGGGGAGCTGTTTTTT
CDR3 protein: CASSVDPGELFF

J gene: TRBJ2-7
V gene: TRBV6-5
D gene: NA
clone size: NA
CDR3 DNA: TGTGCCAGCAGATACCTAGCTGGGTCGTACGAGCAGTACTTC
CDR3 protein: CASRYLAGSYEQYF

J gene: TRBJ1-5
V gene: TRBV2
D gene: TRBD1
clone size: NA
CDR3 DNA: TGTGCCAGCAAGGGACAGTTCAGCAATCAGCCCCAGCATTTT
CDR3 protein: CASKGQFSNQPQHF

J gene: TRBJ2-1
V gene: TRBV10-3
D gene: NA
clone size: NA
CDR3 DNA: TGTGCCATCAGTGCCAAGGGACTTCCAAATGAGCAGTTCTTC
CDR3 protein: CAISAKGLPNEQFF

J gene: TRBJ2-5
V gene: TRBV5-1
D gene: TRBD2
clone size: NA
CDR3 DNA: TGCGCCAGCAGCTTGGGCGTTCTACTAGCGGGGTTTAAGGAGACCCAGTACTTC
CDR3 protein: CASSLGVLLAGFKETQYF

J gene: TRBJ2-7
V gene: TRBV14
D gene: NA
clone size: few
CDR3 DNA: TGTGCCAGCAGCCAATACCCACAGTCCTACGAGCAGTACTTC
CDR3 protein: CASSQYPQSYEQYF

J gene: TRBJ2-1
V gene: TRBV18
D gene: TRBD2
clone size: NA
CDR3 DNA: TGTGCCAGCTCACCGACTAGCGGGGGTTACAATGAGCAGTTCTTC
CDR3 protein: CASSPTSGGYNEQFF

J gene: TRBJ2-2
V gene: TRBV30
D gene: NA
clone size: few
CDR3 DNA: TGTGCCTGGAGCAAACGGAGGGCTCTCACCGGGGAGCTGTTTTTT
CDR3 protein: CAWSKRRALTGELFF

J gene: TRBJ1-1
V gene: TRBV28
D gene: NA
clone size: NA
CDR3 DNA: TGTGCCAGCAGTTTAGCAGAGATCGCTTTCTTT
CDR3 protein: CASSLAEIAFF

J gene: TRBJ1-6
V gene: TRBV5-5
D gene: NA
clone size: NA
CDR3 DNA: TGTGCCAGCAGCCTGGGGCAGGTGAAGAGCTCCTATAATTCACCCCTCCACTTT
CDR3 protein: CASSLGQVKSSYNSPLHF

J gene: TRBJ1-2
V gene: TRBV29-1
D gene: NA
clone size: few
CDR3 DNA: TGCAGCGTTGGGGGCTCTAGTACTTATGGCTACACCTTC
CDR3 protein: CSVGGSSTYGYTF

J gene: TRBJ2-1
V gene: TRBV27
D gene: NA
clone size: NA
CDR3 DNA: TGTGCCAGCCATGGCGCAGGGATCCCCTCCTTTTACAATGAGCAGTTCTTC
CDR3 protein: CASHGAGIPSFYNEQFF

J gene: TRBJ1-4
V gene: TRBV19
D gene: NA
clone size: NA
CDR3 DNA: TGTGCCAGTAGTGACGTGGGTGGTGAAAAACTGTTTTTT
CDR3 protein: CASSDVGGEKLFF

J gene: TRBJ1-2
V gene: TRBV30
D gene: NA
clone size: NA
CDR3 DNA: TGTGCCTGGAGCAGGGCCGGGCGTTATGGCTACACCTTC
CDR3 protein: CAWSRAGRYGYTF

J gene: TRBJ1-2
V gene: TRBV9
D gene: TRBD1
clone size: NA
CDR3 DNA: TGTGCCAGCAGCGTAACCCCCACAGGGGGCGGTGGCTACACCTTC
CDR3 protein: CASSVTPTGGGGYTF

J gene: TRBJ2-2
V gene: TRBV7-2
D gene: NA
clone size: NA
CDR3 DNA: TGTGCCAGCAGCTTAAATCGAGGGGGTTCCGGGGAGCTGTTTTTT
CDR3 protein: CASSLNRGGSGELFF

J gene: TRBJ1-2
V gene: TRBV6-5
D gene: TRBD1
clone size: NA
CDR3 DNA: TGTGCCAGCAGTTATAACCTCGACAGGGGGCAAGGCTACACCTTC
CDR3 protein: CASSYNLDRGQGYTF